This is a list of T cell receptor beta chains from one sample in a study of T cells in Graves' hyperthyroidism and ophthalmopathy. In TCRdb, the multiplex PCR reads were re-called with MiXCR into one record per CDR3 protein. The table lists 210,000 or so distinct CDR3 sequences, approximately 17% of them singletons, with roughly 50% in the top ten. Source material: blood. The receptor source for this set is a man over 45 with Graves' hyperthyroidism. Each CDR3 is given with its conserved first and last residue.

j_call | v_call | cdr3_aa
TRBJ1-1 | TRBV5-1 | CASSWRPFGGTEAFF
TRBJ2-3 | TRBV12-3/TRBV12-4 | CASCRTGNTQYF
TRBJ2-3 | TRBV5-4 | CASSLDSGATDTQYF
TRBJ2-7 | TRBV20-1 | CSAPPPSGRAPSEQYF
TRBJ2-3 | TRBV29-1 | CSVDGTGTDTQYF
TRBJ2-6 | TRBV5-1 | CASSRQVSGANVLTF
TRBJ1-6 | TRBV7-2 | CASSYPLGWGANSPLHF
TRBJ2-2 | TRBV11-2 | CASRPIMGQGRTGELFF
TRBJ2-3 | TRBV3-1 | CASSQDSGMADTQYF
TRBJ1-4 | TRBV2 | CASSVEFNEKLFF
TRBJ2-3 | TRBV19 | CASSLSGTSGIEQYF
TRBJ2-6 | TRBV11-2 | CASSSGLGGANVLTF
TRBJ2-3 | TRBV27 | CASSHHGPTDTQYF
TRBJ1-4 | TRBV11-3 | CASSEHRGRTNEKLFF
TRBJ1-5 | TRBV7-8 | CASSLARGSSNQPQHF
TRBJ1-5 | TRBV6-9 | CASSYVRGSNQPQHF
TRBJ2-7 | TRBV29-1 | CSAPRYEQYF
TRBJ1-4 | TRBV11-3 | CASSLGRGNEKLFF
TRBJ2-5 | TRBV30 | CAWSARGETQYF
TRBJ2-1 | TRBV11-2 | CASSLTGTVNEQFF
TRBJ1-5 | TRBV3-1 | CASSQDFGTGYDQPQHF
TRBJ1-2 | TRBV28 | CASSDPPGANYGYTF
TRBJ2-1 | TRBV18 | CASSPTGLADNEQFF
TRBJ1-2 | TRBV15 | CATSRGKKGSYGYTF
TRBJ2-1 | TRBV20-1 | CSAPLTGTSGIFNEQFF
TRBJ2-3 | TRBV7-8 | CASSLAGFNTDTQYF
TRBJ2-5 | TRBV7-2 | CASSLLGQGQETQYF
TRBJ2-7 | TRBV27 | CASSLTGSSYEQYF
TRBJ1-2 | TRBV10-3 | CAISDNSGYGYTF